The source of this T cell receptor (beta chain) is a study of cytomegalovirus exposure and HLA in healthy donors. Primers: 60 Vbeta forward and 13 Jbeta reverse. The method was immunoSEQ multiplex PCR; TCRdb's version includes in-frame clones alone and lacks a portion of them. The sample's table shows some 76,000 clones. V lost 4 bases to trimming and J lost 4 bases, with 10 bases between them. Germline CDR1 and CDR2: MNHEY and SVGAGI. CDR3 size: 14 residues. V is TRBV6-5 and J is TRBJ1-4; D might be TRBD1 (5 bases). The sequenced sample consisted of PBMCs. The receptor was isolated from a female donor in good health and CMV-seropositive. The CDR3 spells CASSFRQNNEKLFF. CDR3 bases: TGTGCCAGCAGTTTCCGACAGAATAATGAAAAACTGTTTTTT.